This TCR beta chain was sequenced for a study of shared clonotypes between healthy human individuals. Study overall: The donor pool was made up of two women and a few men aged 18 to 49. Per donor, three plates held CD4 naive cells, three held CD4 memory, two held CD8 naive and one held CD8 memory.

Deletions cut 0 bases from V and 1 base from J, with 6 bases between. This CDR3 has 13 residues. Germline V CDR1 and CDR2: GTSNPN, SVGIG (reference sequence). Positive CCR7 selection of CD45RO-negative cells yielded the naive CD8 cells, and terminally differentiated effector memory CD45RA+ cells were excluded. Using immunoSEQ multiplex PCR, the repertoire was profiled, and TCRdb retains in-frame clones only, with some absent. The sample consists of more than 2 million clones, around 93% of them appearing once. Sequencing was performed on naive CD8+ T cells from PBMCs. The V call is TRBV30, the J call TRBJ1-1, with D unresolved. The clonotype comes from a man aged 18 to 35 in good health. Some clones in this sample may be carry-over from other donors' samples. Here the CDR3 reads CAWSVATNTEAFF. The CDR3 bases are TGTGCCTGGAGTGTTGCCACGAACACTGAAGCTTTCTTT.